Below, 13 T cell receptor beta chains from the same sample are listed, as sequenced in a study of T cells in Graves' hyperthyroidism and ophthalmopathy. Amplified regions were TCR beta CDR3 sequences from RNA transcripts. TCR CDR3 underwent first-round RT-PCR with the HTBI primer set. TCRdb analysed the multiplex PCR reads with MiXCR anew, one entry per CDR3 protein. The sample holds more than 650,000 distinct CDR3 sequences, less than 15% seen once. The sequenced material came from blood. These receptors were taken from a woman between 18 and 29 years old with Graves' hyperthyroidism.

This clonotype appeared many times. The chain has TRBV12-3 or TRBV12-4 and TRBJ2-7, with 9 bases identical to TRBD1. CDR3 size: 19 residues. V lost 6 bases, J lost 3 bases, and 21 bases stayed unmatched. The CDR3 nucleotides are TGTGCCAGCAGCCGTCCCGGGACAGGGAGCCGCCGTTTAGTCTACGAGCAGTACTTC. Amino acid sequence: CASSRPGTGSRRLVYEQYF.

This clonotype occurred many times. The chain combines TRBV13 with TRBJ2-3; TRBD2 aligns across 7 bases. V dropped 3 bases and J dropped 3; count of bases not matched to a gene: 12. Germline loops: CDR1 PRHDT, CDR2 FYEKMQ (reference sequence). The CDR3 has 17 amino acids. CDR3 loop: CASSFSGGREGTDTQYF. The DNA for the CDR3 is TGTGCCAGCAGCTTCTCGGGCGGGAGAGAGGGGACAGATACGCAGTATTTT.

This chain links TRBV20-1 with TRBJ2-1, with 7 bases aligning to TRBD2. The CDR3 loop spans 14 amino acids. With 2 bases clipped from V and 10 bases from J, the junction kept 11 bases outside the gene matches. Looked up from germline, CDR1 is DFQATT and CDR2 is SNEGSKA (reference sequence). CDR3 bases: TGCAGTGCTAGACTCCGAGGCGGGAGACTAGAGCAGTTCTTC. Its translation is CSARLRGGRLEQFF.

V is TRBV12-3 or TRBV12-4 and J is TRBJ2-7; D may be TRBD2 (6 bases). The CDR3 has 13 residues. With 6 bases removed from V and 5 bases from J, the gap between germline ends came to 14 bases. CDR3 nucleotides: TGTGCCAGCAGCCCGGGACTTTCCCACGAGCAGTACTTC. Translating gives CASSPGLSHEQYF.

This clonotype has at least ten counts. The J gene is TRBJ2-1, the V gene TRBV18; D unresolved. The germline V gene encodes CDR1 KGHSH and CDR2 LQKENI. The V end lost 5 bases, the J end lost 0 bases, and 11 bases lay between the germline ends. This CDR3 is 15 amino acids long. The CDR3 loop is CASSIQLGSYNEQFF. In DNA form, the CDR3 reads TGTGCCAGCTCAATTCAGTTAGGCTCCTACAATGAGCAGTTCTTC.

The genes are TRBV13 and TRBJ2-5; 8 positions match TRBD1. This CDR3 is built from 15 residues. Trimming took 2 bases from V and 4 from J; bases not matched to a gene: 6. The germline CDR1 and CDR2 sequences are PRHDT and FYEKMQ (reference sequence). The CDR3 nucleotides read TGTGCCAGCAGCTTACCCCCAGGACAGGGAGAGACCCAGTACTTC. It encodes CASSLPPGQGETQYF.

The chain employs TRBV10-3 and TRBJ2-5; D remains unclear. Germline V lookup: CDR1 ENHRY, CDR2 SYGVKD. V was cut by 0 bases and J by 3 bases, with 14 bases left in between. The CDR3 loop spans 16 amino acids. In DNA, the CDR3 is TGTGCCATCAGTGAGTCAGCAGCTGCTAGAAAAGAGACCCAGTACTTC. It codes for CAISESAAARKETQYF.

This clonotype was found many times. J is TRBJ1-1 and V is TRBV11-3, with D hard to call. The CDR3 length is 13 residues. Germline V lookup: CDR1 SGHNT, CDR2 YENEEA. Trimming shortened V by 4 bases and J by 1 base, and 7 bases separated the two germline ends. CDR3 sequence: CASSSNQNTEAFF. The CDR3 bases are TGTGCCAGCAGCTCAAATCAGAACACTGAAGCTTTCTTT.

This clonotype was counted ten times or more. This chain joins TRBV12-3 or TRBV12-4 and TRBJ2-1; D may be TRBD1 or TRBD2 (5 bases each). This CDR3 is built from 15 residues. Deletions cut 10 bases from V and 2 bases from J, with 18 bases between. CDR3 in amino acids: CAISSRDQAYNEQFF. CDR3 bases: TGTGCCATCTCCTCCCGGGACCAGGCCTACAATGAGCAGTTCTTC.

This clonotype was observed many times. V and J are TRBV6-1 and TRBJ2-5; 7 nucleotides align to TRBD2. After removal of 4 bases from V and 5 bases from J, the junction contained 10 bases not matched to a gene. Per germline, CDR1 MNHNS and CDR2 SASEGT. The CDR3 covers 15 residues. The CDR3, as DNA: TGTGCCAGCAGTGCCGGGAGAGCGGGAAGGGAGACCCAGTACTTC. As protein: CASSAGRAGRETQYF.

There are many counts of this clonotype. The V and J genes are TRBV2 and TRBJ2-7, with D perhaps matching TRBD1 (6 bases). Germline CDR1 is SNHLY and CDR2 is FYNNEI. Trimming stripped 5 bases from V and 3 bases from J, with 11 bases between. The CDR3 covers 13 residues. The CDR3 loop is CASSYRVNYEQYF. The CDR3 DNA follows: TGTGCCAGCAGTTACAGGGTAAACTACGAGCAGTACTTC.

Ten or more counts support this clonotype. This chain uses TRBV11-2 with TRBJ1-5, with D possibly matching TRBD1 (6 bases). CDR3 length: 15 residues. V lost 1 base to trimming and J lost 7 bases, with 14 bases between them. Germline CDR1 is SGHAT and CDR2 is FQNNGV. Here the CDR3 reads CASSLGSGQGQPQHF. The CDR3 DNA reads TGTGCCAGCAGCTTAGGTTCAGGGCAGGGGCAGCCCCAGCATTTT.

In its sample, this clonotype was seen a few times. The V call is TRBV7-9, the J call TRBJ2-1, with 14 nucleotides matching TRBD2. Germline loops: CDR1 SEHNR, CDR2 FQNEAQ (reference sequence). The CDR3 spans 16 residues. The J segment lost 6 bases and the V segment lost 5 bases, leaving 6 bases of the junction unmatched. CDR3 amino acids: CASSDSGTSGSNEQFF. CDR3 coding DNA: TGTGCCAGCAGCGACTCCGGGACTAGCGGGAGCAATGAGCAGTTCTTC.